A selection of T cell receptor beta chains follows, all from one sample in a study of shared clonotypes between healthy human individuals. Sequenced by immunoSEQ multiplex PCR; TCRdb stores in-frame clones only, minus some. The sample shows under 2,000,000 clones, about 95% of them seen only once. The material sequenced was naive CD8+ T cells sorted from blood. These receptors originate from a man between 18 and 35 years old in good health. Each CDR3 is given with its conserved first and last residue. The order of the fields is clone size, D gene, V gene, J gene, CDR3 protein. D genes are given only for firm matches. Only part of the rows carry a size: once, few, many, or a class if the clone is expanded.

NA	NA	TRBV6-5	TRBJ1-1	CASSLRATNTEAFF
once	NA	TRBV6-1	TRBJ2-7	CASSPGTPSYEQYF
NA	TRBD1	TRBV6-1	TRBJ2-7	CASSDYGTDAYEQYF
NA	TRBD2	TRBV4-1	TRBJ2-5	CASSWKGLAFETQYF
NA	NA	TRBV9	TRBJ2-7	CASSVGSSSYEQYF
NA	NA	TRBV28	TRBJ2-1	CASSLSGGYRYNEQFF
NA	TRBD1	TRBV10-3	TRBJ2-3	CAISEGTGNAGDTQYF
NA	TRBD2	TRBV9	TRBJ2-1	CASSRLAGVYNEQFF
NA	NA	TRBV2	TRBJ2-7	CASSVPREIAYEQYF
once	NA	TRBV11-2	TRBJ2-2	CASSLDWRLPPNTGELFF
NA	NA	TRBV19	TRBJ1-1	CASSIVGGSNTEAFF
NA	TRBD1	TRBV7-3	TRBJ2-2	CASSLTGAGGVGGELFF
NA	NA	TRBV5-5	TRBJ2-7	CASSLGSGLGYEQYF
NA	TRBD2	TRBV13	TRBJ2-5	CASRKGLFQETQYF
NA	NA	TRBV6-6	TRBJ2-7	CASSLRTLYEQYF
NA	TRBD2	TRBV5-4	TRBJ2-7	CASSYGTSGRGEQYF
NA	NA	TRBV2	TRBJ2-3	CANEGKQGTDTQYF
NA	NA	TRBV27	TRBJ2-1	CASGVLGNEQFF
NA	NA	TRBV28	TRBJ1-1	CASSPGLNTEAFF
NA	TRBD1	TRBV6-5	TRBJ2-5	CASSRAGGEETQYF
NA	NA	TRBV4-1	TRBJ2-3	CASSPDTPSTDTQYF
NA	NA	TRBV2	TRBJ2-4	CASSETRGQAKNIQYF
NA	NA	TRBV6-6	TRBJ1-1	CASSYSNEGSEAFF
NA	NA	TRBV5-5	TRBJ1-2	CASSLVFAVGYTF
NA	NA	TRBV15	TRBJ2-7	CATSNGVGYEQYF
NA	TRBD2	TRBV6-5	TRBJ2-5	CASSYTSGGQETQYF
NA	NA	TRBV2	TRBJ2-2	CASSIPTSNTGELFF
NA	TRBD2	TRBV10-2	TRBJ2-5	CASSESSGVGETQYF
NA	TRBD2	TRBV6-6	TRBJ2-3	CASSYLRGGLADTQYF
NA	TRBD2	TRBV29-1	TRBJ2-3	CSAAGGITDTQYF
NA	NA	TRBV13	TRBJ1-6	CASSLGGDNNSPLHF
NA	TRBD1	TRBV7-8	TRBJ2-7	CASSLAGGQGLSYEQYF
once	NA	TRBV27	TRBJ1-5	CASRETRGNFGQPRHF
NA	TRBD1	TRBV5-6	TRBJ2-7	CASSLTPDREFYEQYF
NA	NA	TRBV11-2	TRBJ2-7	CASSRSGDYEQYF
once	NA	TRBV9	TRBJ2-1	CASSVGGAFGNEQFF
NA	TRBD1	TRBV5-1	TRBJ2-7	CASSLGQGNEQYF